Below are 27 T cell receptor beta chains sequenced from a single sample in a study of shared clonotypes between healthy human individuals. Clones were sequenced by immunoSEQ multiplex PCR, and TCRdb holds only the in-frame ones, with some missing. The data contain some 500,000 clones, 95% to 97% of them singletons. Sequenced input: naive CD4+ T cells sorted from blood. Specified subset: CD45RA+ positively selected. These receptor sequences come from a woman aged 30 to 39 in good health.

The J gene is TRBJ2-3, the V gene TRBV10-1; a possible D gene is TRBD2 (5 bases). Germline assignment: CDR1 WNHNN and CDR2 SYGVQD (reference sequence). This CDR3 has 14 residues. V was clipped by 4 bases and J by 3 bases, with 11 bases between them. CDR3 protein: CASSAGRRTDTQYF. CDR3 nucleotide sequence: TGCGCCAGCAGTGCGGGAAGACGAACAGATACGCAGTATTTT.

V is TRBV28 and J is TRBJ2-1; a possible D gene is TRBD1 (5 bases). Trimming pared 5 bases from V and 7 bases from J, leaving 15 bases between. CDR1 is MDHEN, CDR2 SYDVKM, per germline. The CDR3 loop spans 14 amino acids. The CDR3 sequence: CASSQPPGRNEQFF. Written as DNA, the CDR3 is TGTGCCAGCAGTCAACCCCCAGGGCGGAATGAGCAGTTCTTC.

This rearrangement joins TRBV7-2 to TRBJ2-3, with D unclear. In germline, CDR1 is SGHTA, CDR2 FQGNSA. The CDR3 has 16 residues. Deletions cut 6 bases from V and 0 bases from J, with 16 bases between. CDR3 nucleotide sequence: TGTGCCAGCAGATACGGTTTACAGATTAGCACAGATACGCAGTATTTT. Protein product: CASRYGLQISTDTQYF.

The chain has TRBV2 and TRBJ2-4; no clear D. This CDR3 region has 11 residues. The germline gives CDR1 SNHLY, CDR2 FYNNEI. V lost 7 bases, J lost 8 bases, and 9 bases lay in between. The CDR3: CASITGDIQYF. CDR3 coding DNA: TGTGCCAGCATAACGGGCGACATTCAGTACTTC.

In nucleotides, the CDR3 is TGTGCCATCAACCTCGGACAGCCAGCGAACACCGGGGAGCTGTTTTTT. Its translation: CAINLGQPANTGELFF. The chain employs TRBV10-3 and TRBJ2-2, with D maybe TRBD1 (6 bases). In germline, CDR1 is ENHRY, CDR2 SYGVKD. The CDR3 sequence is 16 residues long. V was pared by 7 bases and J by 0 bases, with 15 bases between.

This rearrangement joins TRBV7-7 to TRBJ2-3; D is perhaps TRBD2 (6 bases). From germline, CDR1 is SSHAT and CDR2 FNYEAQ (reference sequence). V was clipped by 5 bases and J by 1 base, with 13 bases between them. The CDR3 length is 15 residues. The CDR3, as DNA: TGTGCCAGCAGCCAGAAGGCTAGCGGCACAGATACGCAGTATTTT. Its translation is CASSQKASGTDTQYF.

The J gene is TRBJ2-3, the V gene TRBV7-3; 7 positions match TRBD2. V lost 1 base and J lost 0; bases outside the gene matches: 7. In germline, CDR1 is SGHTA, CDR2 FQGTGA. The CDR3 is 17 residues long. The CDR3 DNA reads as TGTGCCAGCAGCTTAAGTTACCTAGCGGCTAGCACAGATACGCAGTATTTT. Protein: CASSLSYLAASTDTQYF.

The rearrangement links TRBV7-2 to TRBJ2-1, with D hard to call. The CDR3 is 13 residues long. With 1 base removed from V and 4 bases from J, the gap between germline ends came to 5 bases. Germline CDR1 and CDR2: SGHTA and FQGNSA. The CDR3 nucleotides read TGTGCCAGCAGCTTAGGCAGGTACAATGAGCAGTTCTTC. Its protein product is CASSLGRYNEQFF.

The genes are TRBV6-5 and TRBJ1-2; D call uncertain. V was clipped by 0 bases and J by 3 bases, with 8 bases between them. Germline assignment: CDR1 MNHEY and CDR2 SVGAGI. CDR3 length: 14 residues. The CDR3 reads CASSYSSGHYGYTF. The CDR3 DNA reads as TGTGCCAGCAGTTACTCCTCAGGTCACTATGGCTACACCTTC.

The CDR3 region has the DNA TGCAGCGCCGACGCGGTAGATAGCACAGATACGCAGTATTTT. It yields the protein CSADAVDSTDTQYF. The chain carries TRBV29-1 and TRBJ2-3; D is undetermined. Germline-derived CDR1 and CDR2 are SQVTM and ANQGSEA. V was trimmed by 7 bases and J by 0 bases, leaving 14 bases between them. This CDR3 contains 14 residues.

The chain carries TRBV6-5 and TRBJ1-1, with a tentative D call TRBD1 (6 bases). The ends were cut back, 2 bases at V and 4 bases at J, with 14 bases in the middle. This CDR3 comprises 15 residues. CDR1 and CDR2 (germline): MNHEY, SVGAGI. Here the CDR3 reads CASSYGGEGVTEAFF. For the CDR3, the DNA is TGTGCCAGCAGTTACGGAGGGGAGGGGGTCACTGAAGCTTTCTTT.

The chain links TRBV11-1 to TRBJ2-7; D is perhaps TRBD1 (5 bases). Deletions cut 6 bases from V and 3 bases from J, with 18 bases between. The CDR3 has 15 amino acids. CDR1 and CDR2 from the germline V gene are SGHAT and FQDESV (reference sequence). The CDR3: CASSQGRGQNYEQYF. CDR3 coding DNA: TGTGCCAGCAGTCAAGGTAGGGGCCAAAACTACGAGCAGTACTTC. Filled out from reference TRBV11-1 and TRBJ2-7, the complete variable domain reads EAEVAQSPRYKITEKSQAVAFWCDPISGHATLYWYRQILGQGPELLVQFQDESVVDDSQLPKDRFSAERLKGVDSTLKIQPAELGDSAMYLCASSQGRGQNYEQYFGPGTRLTVT.

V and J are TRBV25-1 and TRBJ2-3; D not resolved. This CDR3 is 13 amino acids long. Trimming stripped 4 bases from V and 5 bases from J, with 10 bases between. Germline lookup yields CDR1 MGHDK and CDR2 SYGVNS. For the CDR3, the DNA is TGTGCCAGCAGTGTAGCATCAGGAGATACGCAGTATTTT. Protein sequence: CASSVASGDTQYF.

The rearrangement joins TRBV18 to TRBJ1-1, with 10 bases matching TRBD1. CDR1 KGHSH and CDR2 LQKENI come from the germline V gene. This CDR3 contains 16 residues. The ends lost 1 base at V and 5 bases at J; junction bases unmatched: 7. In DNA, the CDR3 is TGTGCCAGCTCACCACGTTTGGACAGGGGGGATACTGAAGCTTTCTTT. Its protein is CASSPRLDRGDTEAFF.

The CDR3 loop reads CAWSVRVDSLTRGEKLFF. In DNA, the CDR3 is TGTGCCTGGAGTGTACGTGTCGACAGTTTAACTCGCGGTGAAAAACTGTTTTTT. The chain carries TRBV30 and TRBJ1-4; D is possibly TRBD1 (5 bases). Germline assignment: CDR1 GTSNPN and CDR2 SVGIG (reference sequence). V shed 0 bases and J shed 7 bases, with 24 bases lying between them. This CDR3 has 18 residues.

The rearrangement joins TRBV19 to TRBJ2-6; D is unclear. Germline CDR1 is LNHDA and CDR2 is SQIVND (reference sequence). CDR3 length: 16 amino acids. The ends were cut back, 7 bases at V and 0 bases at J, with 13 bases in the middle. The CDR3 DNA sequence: TGTGCCAGTACCTTAGGACGCGACTCTGGGGCCAACGTCCTGACTTTC. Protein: CASTLGRDSGANVLTF.

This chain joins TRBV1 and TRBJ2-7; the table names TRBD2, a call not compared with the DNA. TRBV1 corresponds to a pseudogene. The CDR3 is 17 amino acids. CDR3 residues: CTSSQERFSGRGYEQYF. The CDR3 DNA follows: TGCACCAGCAGCCAAGAACGGTTTAGCGGGAGAGGTTACGAGCAGTACTTC.

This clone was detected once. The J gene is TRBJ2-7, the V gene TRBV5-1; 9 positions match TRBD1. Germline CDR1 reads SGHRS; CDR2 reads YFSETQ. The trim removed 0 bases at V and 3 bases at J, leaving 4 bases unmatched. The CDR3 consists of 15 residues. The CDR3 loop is CASSLGRQGGYEQYF. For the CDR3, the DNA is TGCGCCAGCAGCTTGGGACGACAGGGGGGCTACGAGCAGTACTTC.

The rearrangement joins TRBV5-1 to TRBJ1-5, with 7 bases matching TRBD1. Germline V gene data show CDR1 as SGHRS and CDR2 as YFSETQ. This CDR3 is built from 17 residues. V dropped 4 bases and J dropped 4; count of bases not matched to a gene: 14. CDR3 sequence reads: CASSDLTGMFRNQPQHF. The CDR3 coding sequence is TGCGCCAGCAGCGACCTGACAGGGATGTTTCGGAATCAGCCCCAGCATTTT.

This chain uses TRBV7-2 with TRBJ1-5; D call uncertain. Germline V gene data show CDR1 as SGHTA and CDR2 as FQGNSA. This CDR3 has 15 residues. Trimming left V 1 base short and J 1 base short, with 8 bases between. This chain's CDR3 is CASSLVGASNQPQHF. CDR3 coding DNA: TGTGCCAGCAGCTTAGTCGGAGCAAGCAATCAGCCCCAGCATTTT.

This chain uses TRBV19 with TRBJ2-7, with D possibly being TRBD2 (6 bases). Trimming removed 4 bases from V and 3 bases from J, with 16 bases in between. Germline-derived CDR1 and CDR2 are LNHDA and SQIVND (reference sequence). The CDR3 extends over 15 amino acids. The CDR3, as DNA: TGTGCCAGTAGTACTTCCGGGACGGGAGTCTACGAGCAGTACTTC. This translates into CASSTSGTGVYEQYF.

The CDR3 here is CASEQNYGYTF. CDR3 DNA: TGTGCCAGCGAACAGAACTATGGCTACACCTTC. The chain employs TRBV28 and TRBJ1-2; D gene ambiguous. The CDR3 extends over 11 amino acids. Trimming stripped 8 bases from V and 2 bases from J, with 6 bases between. Germline lookup yields CDR1 MDHEN and CDR2 SYDVKM.

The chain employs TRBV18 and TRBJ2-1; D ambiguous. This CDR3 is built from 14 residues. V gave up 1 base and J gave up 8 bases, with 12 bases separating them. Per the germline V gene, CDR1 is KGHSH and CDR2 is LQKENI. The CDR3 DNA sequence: TGTGCCAGCTCACCACGGGATAGTAAGCATGAGCAGTTCTTC. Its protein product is CASSPRDSKHEQFF.

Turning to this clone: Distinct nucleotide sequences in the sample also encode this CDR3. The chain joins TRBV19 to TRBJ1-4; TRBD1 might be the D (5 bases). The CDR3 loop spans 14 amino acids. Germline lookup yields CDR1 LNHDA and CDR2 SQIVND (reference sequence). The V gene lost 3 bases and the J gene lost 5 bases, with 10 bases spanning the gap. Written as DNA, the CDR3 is TGTGCCAGTAGTATCCAGGGATCGAATGAAAAACTGTTTTTT. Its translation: CASSIQGSNEKLFF.

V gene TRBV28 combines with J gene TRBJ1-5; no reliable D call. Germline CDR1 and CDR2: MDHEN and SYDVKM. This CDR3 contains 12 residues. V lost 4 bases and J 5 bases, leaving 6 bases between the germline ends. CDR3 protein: CASSSTHQPQHF. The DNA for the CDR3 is TGTGCCAGCAGTTCAACGCATCAGCCCCAGCATTTT.

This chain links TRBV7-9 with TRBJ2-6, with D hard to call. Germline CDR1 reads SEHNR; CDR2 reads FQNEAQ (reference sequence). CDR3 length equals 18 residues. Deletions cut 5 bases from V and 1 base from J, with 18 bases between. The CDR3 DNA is TGTGCCAGCAGCCCCTTTATTTCGGTCGCATCTGGGGCCAACGTCCTGACTTTC. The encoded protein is CASSPFISVASGANVLTF.

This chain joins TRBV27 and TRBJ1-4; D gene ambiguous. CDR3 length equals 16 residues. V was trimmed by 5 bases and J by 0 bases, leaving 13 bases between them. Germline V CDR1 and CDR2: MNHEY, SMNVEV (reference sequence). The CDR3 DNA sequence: TGTGCCAGCAGTCCCTTCCCAGAGTCAACTAATGAAAAACTGTTTTTT. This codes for CASSPFPESTNEKLFF.